In its sample, the clone carrying this T cell receptor (beta chain) was seen many times. Trimming stripped 0 bases from V and 5 bases from J, with 5 bases between. The CDR3 loop spans 13 amino acids. Germline CDR1 WNHNN, CDR2 SYGVQD (reference sequence). Via MiXCR, TCRdb re-called the 5' RACE reads, giving one row per CDR3 protein. This table holds roughly 90,000 distinct CDR3 sequences, about 8.6% found once. This record belongs to a study of CD8 T cells in ankylosing spondylitis. The chain is built from TRBV10-1 and TRBJ1-5; unclear D gene. Sequenced material: blood, either unsorted or a sorted T cell fraction (not recorded which). This TCR was recovered from a male donor with ankylosing spondylitis or in good health (not recorded which). The CDR3 nucleotides are TGCGCCAGCAGTGAGTCGGAGTATCAGCCCCAGCATTTT. It encodes CASSESEYQPQHF.